The rows below give T cell receptor beta chains drawn from one sample of a study of T cells in narcolepsy. TCRdb keeps only in-frame clones here, not all; method: immunoSEQ multiplex PCR. Here the sample spans about 10,000 clones, around 70% being singletons. The specimen sequenced was CD45RA- memory CD8+ T cells from PBMCs. The receptors come from a human donor with narcolepsy. Both conserved end residues are part of each CDR3. Each record gives: V gene, D gene, clone size, J gene, CDR3 protein, CDR3 DNA. A D gene is named only where the DNA matches it firmly. Size is omitted from some rows. Given values are once, few, many or a class for expanded clones.

TRBV11-3	-	-	TRBJ2-5	CASSLEGIPPGETQYF	TGTGCCAGCAGCTTGGAAGGAATCCCCCCAGGGGAGACCCAGTACTTC
TRBV7-2	-	-	TRBJ2-1	CASSYLGNNEQFF	TGTGCCAGCAGCTATCTGGGCAACAATGAGCAGTTCTTC
TRBV6-5	-	-	TRBJ2-7	CASSYGAETYEQYF	TGTGCCAGCAGTTACGGGGCAGAAACCTACGAGCAGTACTTC
TRBV2	-	-	TRBJ2-4	CASSRSPNIQYF	TGTGCCAGCAGTCGGAGTCCAAACATTCAGTACTTC
TRBV27	-	-	TRBJ1-3	CASSLAGPSGNTIYF	TGTGCCAGCAGTTTGGCAGGCCCCTCTGGAAACACCATATATTTT
TRBV6-5	-	-	TRBJ2-7	CASGGFYEQYF	TGTGCCAGCGGTGGTTTCTACGAGCAGTACTTC
TRBV11-3	TRBD2	-	TRBJ2-1	CASSSLAGFYNEQFF	TGTGCCAGCAGCTCCTTAGCGGGGTTTTACAATGAGCAGTTCTTC
TRBV11-3	-	-	TRBJ2-5	CASSEGEGEAETQYF	TGTGCCAGCAGCGAGGGGGAGGGGGAAGCAGAGACCCAGTACTTC
TRBV19	TRBD1	-	TRBJ2-7	CASSLGTGGPYEQYF	TGTGCCAGTAGTTTGGGGACAGGGGGCCCCTACGAGCAGTACTTC
TRBV10-1	-	-	TRBJ1-2	CASSESEQVAGYTF	TGCGCCAGCAGTGAGTCGGAGCAGGTGGCCGGCTACACCTTC
TRBV11-2	-	medium-sized	TRBJ2-3	CASSSIGRTDTQYF	TGTGCCAGCAGCTCTATTGGACGCACAGATACGCAGTATTTT
TRBV7-9	-	medium-sized	TRBJ2-7	CASSPRQAVSYEQYF	TGTGCCAGCAGTCCCCGACAGGCTGTCTCCTACGAGCAGTACTTC
TRBV5-5	-	-	TRBJ2-7	CASSLPLPALTYEQYF	TGTGCCAGCAGCTTGCCACTCCCGGCGCTGACCTACGAGCAGTACTTC
TRBV15	-	-	TRBJ2-1	CASSGPYSYNEQFF	TGTGCCAGCTCCGGACCTTACTCCTACAATGAGCAGTTCTTC
TRBV6-5	TRBD1	-	TRBJ1-1	CASSLGQGMMTEAFF	TGTGCCAGCAGTCTTGGACAGGGTATGATGACTGAAGCTTTCTTT
TRBV11-3	-	-	TRBJ1-4	CASSSLDSPNEKLFF	TGTGCCAGCAGCTCGCTTGACAGCCCTAATGAAAAACTGTTTTTT
TRBV4-1	TRBD1	-	TRBJ2-3	CASSWDRGADTQYF	TGCGCCAGCAGCTGGGACAGGGGGGCAGATACGCAGTATTTT
TRBV27	TRBD2	-	TRBJ2-3	CASSLNGGASTDTQYF	TGTGCCAGCAGTTTAAACGGGGGGGCTAGCACAGATACGCAGTATTTT
TRBV7-3	TRBD2	medium-sized	TRBJ2-1	CASEREGDNEQFF	TGTGCCAGCGAACGGGAGGGGGACAATGAGCAGTTCTTC
TRBV6-6	-	-	TRBJ2-7	CASSYSISHEQYF	TGTGCCAGCAGTTACTCGATCTCTCACGAGCAGTACTTC
TRBV7-2	-	-	TRBJ2-7	CASSFDWGAYEQYF	TGTGCCAGCAGCTTTGATTGGGGGGCCTACGAGCAGTACTTC
TRBV5-5	-	-	TRBJ1-5	CASSDVGGHSNQPQHF	TGTGCCAGCAGCGACGTGGGGGGCCACAGCAATCAGCCCCAGCATTTT
TRBV6-4	-	few	TRBJ1-1	CASSDSGGRQVSLLNTEAFF	TGTGCCAGCAGTGACTCGGGGGGGCGACAGGTCTCACTCCTGAACACTGAAGCTTTCTTT
TRBV9	TRBD2	-	TRBJ2-1	CASSPTSGGVDEQFF	TGTGCCAGCAGCCCCACTAGCGGGGGGGTGGATGAGCAGTTCTTC
TRBV7-2	TRBD2	-	TRBJ2-1	CASRLIIAGGPLSYNEQFF	TGTGCCAGCAGGTTAATCATAGCGGGGGGGCCTCTCTCCTACAATGAGCAGTTCTTC
TRBV4-3	-	medium-sized	TRBJ2-3	CASSPWTSADTQYF	TGCGCCAGCAGCCCGTGGACATCGGCAGATACGCAGTATTTT
TRBV10-3	-	-	TRBJ2-7	CAIAGSPYEQYF	TGTGCCATCGCAGGGAGCCCCTACGAGCAGTACTTC
TRBV5-1	-	-	TRBJ1-1	CASSSGTGAFF	TGCGCCAGCAGCTCCGGAACGGGAGCTTTCTTT
TRBV4-1	TRBD2	-	TRBJ2-7	CASSQDGTTPSYEQYF	TGTGCCAGCAGCCAAGATGGGACTACCCCCTCCTACGAGCAGTACTTC
TRBV2	-	-	TRBJ1-5	CASSEAGGARQPQHF	TGTGCCAGCAGTGAAGCCGGGGGGGCGCGACAGCCCCAGCATTTT
TRBV11-3	-	-	TRBJ2-6	CASSSARKAGANVLTF	TGTGCCAGCAGTTCGGCGCGTAAGGCCGGGGCCAACGTCCTGACTTTC
TRBV29-1	-	-	TRBJ2-7	CSVELGASEQYF	TGCAGCGTTGAACTGGGGGCGAGTGAGCAGTACTTC
TRBV5-6	TRBD2	-	TRBJ2-3	CASSLLASGGDSTDTQYF	TGTGCCAGCAGCTTGTTGGCTAGCGGGGGGGATAGCACAGATACGCAGTATTTT
TRBV5-4	TRBD1	-	TRBJ2-1	CASSSGQGRTYNEQFF	TGTGCCAGCAGCTCGGGACAGGGCCGTACCTACAATGAGCAGTTCTTC
TRBV7-8	-	-	TRBJ2-1	CASSLDVSGSYNEQFF	TGTGCCAGCAGCTTAGACGTTTCGGGCTCCTACAATGAGCAGTTCTTC
TRBV7-3	TRBD1	-	TRBJ2-7	CASSSYPYRDSPPRYEQYF	TGTGCCAGCAGCTCATATCCCTATCGGGACAGCCCTCCTCGCTACGAGCAGTACTTC
TRBV30	TRBD1	-	TRBJ2-2	CAWSQGAGELFF	TGTGCCTGGAGTCAGGGGGCCGGGGAGCTGTTTTTT
TRBV15	-	-	TRBJ2-2	CATSIGHMNTGELFF	TGTGCCACCAGTATAGGGCACATGAACACCGGGGAGCTGTTTTTT
TRBV19	-	-	TRBJ2-7	CASSAGQYYEQYF	TGTGCCAGTAGTGCGGGACAATACTACGAGCAGTACTTC
TRBV4-3	-	-	TRBJ1-1	CASSQDAGGGNTEAFF	TGCGCCAGCAGCCAAGATGCGGGAGGGGGGAACACTGAAGCTTTCTTT
TRBV27	TRBD2	few	TRBJ2-3	CASSPRGGTQYF	TGTGCCAGCAGTCCCCGGGGGGGTACGCAGTATTTT
TRBV4-3	-	-	TRBJ2-7	CASSQDLGGSYEQYF	TGCGCCAGCAGCCAAGATCTTGGCGGCTCCTACGAGCAGTACTTC
TRBV28	TRBD2	once	TRBJ2-7	CASSLIGAGAYEQYF	TGTGCCAGCAGCCTCATTGGGGCGGGAGCGTACGAGCAGTACTTC
TRBV6-5	-	-	TRBJ1-1	CASSYLEGVNEAFF	TGTGCCAGCAGTTACCTGGAAGGGGTGAATGAAGCTTTCTTT
TRBV30	TRBD1	once	TRBJ1-1	CAWTRTGGTEAFF	TGTGCCTGGACACGGACAGGGGGGACTGAAGCTTTCTTT
TRBV7-9	-	-	TRBJ2-7	CASSLGSNEQYF	TGTGCCAGCAGCTTAGGCTCGAACGAGCAGTACTTC
TRBV4-2	TRBD1	-	TRBJ2-7	CASSPAGTGDNEQYF	TGTGCCAGCAGCCCCGCCGGGACAGGGGACAACGAGCAGTACTTC
TRBV5-4	-	-	TRBJ2-3	CASSRYGTDTQYF	TGTGCCAGCAGCAGGTACGGCACAGATACGCAGTATTTT
TRBV6-4	TRBD2	-	TRBJ2-7	CASYTGLVPYEQYF	TGTGCCAGCTACACTGGACTAGTTCCCTACGAGCAGTACTTC
TRBV6-5	-	-	TRBJ1-1	CASSYGTEAFF	TGTGCCAGCAGTTACGGGACTGAAGCTTTCTTT